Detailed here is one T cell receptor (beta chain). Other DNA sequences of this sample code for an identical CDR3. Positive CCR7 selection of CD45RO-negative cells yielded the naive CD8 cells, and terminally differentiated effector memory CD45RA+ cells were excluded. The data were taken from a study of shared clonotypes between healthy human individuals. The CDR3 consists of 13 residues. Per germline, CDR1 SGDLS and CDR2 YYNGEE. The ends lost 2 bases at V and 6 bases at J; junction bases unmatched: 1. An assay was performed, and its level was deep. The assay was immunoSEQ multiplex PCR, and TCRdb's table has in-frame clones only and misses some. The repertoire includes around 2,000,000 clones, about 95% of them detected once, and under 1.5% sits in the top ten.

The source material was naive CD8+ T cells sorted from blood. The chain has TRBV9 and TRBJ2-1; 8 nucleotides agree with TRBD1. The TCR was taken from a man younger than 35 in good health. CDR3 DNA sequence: TGTGCCAGCAGCGTCGACAGGGGCAATGAGCAGTTCTTC. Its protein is CASSVDRGNEQFF.